The clone carrying this T cell receptor beta chain was counted at least ten times. As yet, its antigen is unknown. This sample is part of a study of T cells after yellow fever vaccination. Study-wide findings and caveats: The booster saw the reappearance of most primary-vaccination clones (nearly 98% CD4, about 88% CD8).

Making TCR cDNA involved 5'RACE template switching, which added UMIs and a universal primer site. Each CDR3 protein is one row after TCRdb ran MiXCR on the 5' RACE reads. The table has some 240,000 distinct CDR3 sequences, around 4.9% seen once. The CDR3 is 12 amino acids. Germline-derived CDR1 and CDR2 are MNHEY and SMNVEV (reference sequence). Trimming pared 10 bases from V and 1 base from J, leaving 10 bases between. The chain combines TRBV27 with TRBJ1-1, with D unresolved. This sequence was found in a man between 18 and 35 years old who received the YFV17D yellow fever vaccine. This specimen consisted of CD4+ T cells sorted from PBMCs, obtained on the day of the yellow fever booster vaccination. CDR3 loop: CATRRANTEAFF. The CDR3 DNA follows: TGTGCCACCCGTCGGGCGAACACTGAAGCTTTCTTT.